These T cell receptor beta chains were read from a single sample in a study of shared clonotypes between healthy human individuals. Profiling relied on immunoSEQ multiplex PCR, and the TCRdb table lists in-frame clones only, not all of them. This sample has about 1.5 million clones, with 95% to 99% found just once. The sample comprised naive CD4+ T cells sorted from blood. The receptors derive from a man aged 25-40 years in good health. Both conserved end residues are part of each CDR3. The D gene is left open where the match is weak. The size entry is marked missing in some rows and otherwise reads once, few, many or a size class.

- | TRBJ2-1 | TRBV28 | once | 13 | CASRPGLYNEQFF | TGTGCCAGCAGACCCGGTCTCTACAATGAGCAGTTCTTC
TRBD1 | TRBJ1-1 | TRBV9 | - | 15 | CASSVSTGDHTEAFF | TGTGCCAGCAGCGTATCGACAGGGGATCACACTGAAGCTTTCTTT
- | TRBJ2-5 | TRBV9 | - | 15 | CASSVVYEGQETQYF | TGTGCCAGCAGCGTAGTATACGAGGGTCAAGAGACCCAGTACTTC
- | TRBJ2-1 | TRBV4-3 | - | 16 | CASSQDTERRVNEQFF | TGCGCCAGCAGCCAAGACACGGAGCGGCGGGTGAATGAGCAGTTCTTC
- | TRBJ2-7 | TRBV7-3 | - | 15 | CASSLSGGTPFEQYF | TGTGCCAGCAGCTTATCAGGCGGGACGCCTTTCGAGCAGTACTTC
- | TRBJ1-2 | TRBV2 | - | 13 | CASSEAETPGYTF | TGTGCCAGCAGTGAAGCAGAAACACCAGGCTACACCTTC
- | TRBJ2-2 | TRBV18 | - | 18 | CASSPLGRAGLNTGELFF | TGTGCCAGCTCACCCCTCGGACGGGCGGGGCTGAACACCGGGGAGCTGTTTTTT
- | TRBJ2-7 | TRBV7-2 | - | 14 | CASSYRTSAYEQYF | TGTGCCAGCAGCTACCGGACCTCAGCCTACGAGCAGTACTTC
TRBD1 | TRBJ2-7 | TRBV7-9 | once | 13 | CASSSDRVYEQYF | TGTGCCAGCAGCTCCGACAGGGTCTACGAGCAGTACTTC
- | TRBJ1-2 | TRBV6-5 | - | 13 | CASREGPQYGYTF | TGTGCCAGCAGGGAGGGGCCCCAATATGGCTACACCTTC
TRBD1 | TRBJ2-3 | TRBV15 | - | 16 | CATSRGRTGGVDTQYF | TGTGCCACCAGCAGAGGCAGGACAGGGGGGGTTGATACGCAGTATTTT
TRBD2 | TRBJ2-3 | TRBV18 | - | 16 | CASASGRERGTDTQYF | TGTGCCAGCGCCTCCGGGAGGGAGAGGGGCACAGATACGCAGTATTTT
TRBD2 | TRBJ2-2 | TRBV28 | - | 17 | CASSFQGGSTYTGELFF | TGTGCCAGCAGTTTCCAGGGAGGGTCTACCTACACCGGGGAGCTGTTTTTT
- | TRBJ2-2 | TRBV6-1 | - | 16 | CASSEAGWEVPGELFF | TGTGCCAGCAGTGAGGCCGGTTGGGAGGTCCCCGGGGAGCTGTTTTTT
- | TRBJ2-2 | TRBV28 | - | 13 | CATSSLITGELFF | TGTGCCACCAGTTCCTTAATCACCGGGGAGCTGTTTTTT
- | TRBJ2-5 | TRBV6-1 | - | 15 | CASSDPGQPWETQYF | TGTGCCAGCAGTGACCCGGGACAACCCTGGGAGACCCAGTACTTC
- | TRBJ1-1 | TRBV9 | - | 14 | CASSVGGFGTEAFF | TGTGCCAGCAGCGTAGGGGGGTTCGGCACTGAAGCTTTCTTT
- | TRBJ2-5 | TRBV2 | - | 13 | CASSGGFEETQYF | TGTGCCAGCAGTGGCGGGTTCGAAGAGACCCAGTACTTC
- | TRBJ1-1 | TRBV7-9 | - | 13 | CASSLLDNTEAFF | TGTGCCAGCAGCTTACTAGATAACACTGAAGCTTTCTTT
- | TRBJ2-5 | TRBV5-1 | - | 17 | CASSIGFRASDQETQYF | TGCGCCAGCAGCATTGGGTTTAGGGCTAGCGACCAAGAGACCCAGTACTTC
- | TRBJ1-3 | TRBV6-5 | - | 15 | CASSYSWDSGNTIYF | TGTGCCAGCAGTTACTCGTGGGACTCTGGAAACACCATATATTTT
TRBD2 | TRBJ2-1 | TRBV9 | - | 14 | CASSLTSANNEQFF | TGTGCCAGCAGTTTGACTAGCGCAAACAATGAGCAGTTCTTC
TRBD1 | TRBJ2-7 | TRBV10-3 | - | 14 | CAIRRPGGDYEQYF | TGTGCCATCAGGAGGCCAGGGGGCGATTACGAGCAGTACTTC
- | TRBJ1-3 | TRBV5-4 | - | 15 | CASSSPTGQGNTIYF | TGTGCCAGCAGCTCACCGACAGGCCAGGGAAACACCATATATTTT
- | TRBJ1-3 | TRBV2 | - | 14 | CASSSGVTGNTIYF | TGTGCCAGCAGTTCAGGGGTGACTGGAAACACCATATATTTT
TRBD2 | TRBJ2-1 | TRBV10-1 | - | 15 | CASSEAGSSYNEQFF | TGCGCCAGCAGTGAAGCGGGAAGCTCCTACAATGAGCAGTTCTTC
TRBD1 | TRBJ1-5 | TRBV30 | once | 12 | CASAGTGGAQHF | TGTGCCTCCGCCGGGACAGGGGGTGCCCAGCATTTT
TRBD2 | TRBJ2-5 | TRBV5-6 | - | 18 | CASSFGVILAGGQETQYF | TGTGCCAGCAGCTTCGGGGTAATCCTAGCGGGAGGGCAAGAGACCCAGTACTTC
- | TRBJ1-5 | TRBV15 | - | 14 | CATSKRQYNQPQHF | TGTGCCACCAGTAAGAGACAGTACAATCAGCCCCAGCATTTT
- | TRBJ1-1 | TRBV28 | - | 16 | CASTSRRGILRTEAFF | TGTGCCAGCACCTCCCGCCGGGGCATTTTAAGGACTGAAGCTTTCTTT
- | TRBJ2-7 | TRBV9 | - | 16 | CASSVSTGGGVYEQYF | TGTGCCAGCAGCGTCTCCACAGGAGGGGGGGTTTACGAGCAGTACTTC
- | TRBJ1-5 | TRBV7-9 | - | 16 | CASSLSTGSGNQPQHF | TGTGCCAGCAGCTTATCCACAGGGTCGGGGAATCAGCCCCAGCATTTT
- | TRBJ2-3 | TRBV2 | - | 11 | CASGRTDTQYF | TGTGCCAGCGGGAGGACAGATACGCAGTATTTT
- | TRBJ2-1 | TRBV5-1 | - | 14 | CASSFRDAYNEQFF | TGCGCCAGCAGCTTCCGGGACGCCTACAATGAGCAGTTCTTC
TRBD2 | TRBJ2-3 | TRBV4-3 | - | 16 | CASSQLGLAGGPTQYF | TGCGCCAGCAGCCAGCTCGGACTAGCGGGAGGGCCGACGCAGTATTTT
- | TRBJ1-1 | TRBV29-1 | - | 13 | CSAVPKGHTEAFF | TGCAGCGCTGTCCCAAAGGGGCACACTGAAGCTTTCTTT
- | TRBJ2-7 | TRBV6-1 | - | 12 | CASRRGVNEQYF | TGTGCCAGCAGGAGAGGGGTAAACGAGCAGTACTTC
TRBD2 | TRBJ2-1 | TRBV7-2 | - | 15 | CASSFSGRGYNEQFF | TGTGCCAGCAGCTTTAGCGGGAGAGGTTACAATGAGCAGTTCTTC
- | TRBJ2-1 | TRBV5-4 | - | 14 | CASSWAASYNEQFF | TGTGCCAGCAGCTGGGCGGCTTCCTACAATGAGCAGTTCTTC
- | TRBJ2-3 | TRBV6-5 | - | 12 | CASSQTTDTQYF | TGTGCCAGCAGCCAAACGACAGATACGCAGTATTTT
- | TRBJ2-7 | TRBV19 | - | 13 | CASSITNGALQYF | TGTGCCAGTAGTATAACCAACGGGGCATTGCAGTACTTC
TRBD1 | TRBJ2-2 | TRBV6-5 | - | 15 | CASSPRTGNTGELFF | TGTGCCAGCAGTCCCAGGACAGGGAACACCGGGGAGCTGTTTTTT
- | TRBJ2-7 | TRBV9 | - | 14 | CASSPRDFSYEQYF | TGTGCCAGCAGCCCCCGGGACTTCTCCTACGAGCAGTACTTC
- | TRBJ2-5 | TRBV6-6 | once | 16 | CASGEDYRVPKETQYF | TGTGCCAGCGGAGAGGACTACAGGGTCCCCAAAGAGACCCAGTACTTC
- | TRBJ1-1 | TRBV4-1 | - | 14 | CASSSLLRRTEAFF | TGCGCCAGCAGCTCCCTCCTAAGACGGACTGAAGCTTTCTTT
TRBD1 | TRBJ1-1 | TRBV5-4 | - | 14 | CASLAQGGDTEAFF | TGTGCCAGCCTAGCTCAGGGGGGCGACACTGAAGCTTTCTTT
TRBD1 | TRBJ2-3 | TRBV5-1 | once | 15 | CASSPTGGSTDTQYF | TGCGCCAGCAGCCCAACAGGGGGCAGCACAGATACGCAGTATTTT
- | TRBJ2-7 | TRBV7-9 | once | 16 | CASSPTLLGQYYEQYF | TGTGCCAGCAGCCCGACCCTCCTTGGACAGTACTACGAGCAGTACTTC